A single sample is the source of the 11 T cell receptor beta chains below, sequenced in a study of blood T cells in healthy people across ages. A second PCR of 7 to 11 cycles used a sample-barcoded 5' primer and a J-beta primer mix. TCRdb independently ran MiXCR on the 5' RACE reads; one entry per CDR3 protein. The sample shows about 510,000 distinct CDR3 sequences, about 26% of them seen only once. These data are also associated with another study on T cells of mothers and their children.

Sequenced input: blood. Receptors originate from a boy aged 2-9 years in good health.

The chain uses TRBV27 and TRBJ2-5; TRBD2 aligns across 10 bases. The DNA end is more similar to TRBJ2-7, so the J call may be wrong. The CDR3 runs 14 residues. Germline V gives CDR1 MNHEY, CDR2 SMNVEV (reference sequence). The CDR3 DNA reads TGTGCCAGCAGTACGGGACTAGCGATCTACGAGCAGTACTTC. Translation: CASSTGLAIYEQYF.

V gene TRBV10-3 combines with J gene TRBJ2-5; D perhaps matches TRBD1 (6 bases). The CDR3 covers 15 residues. Germline CDR1 reads ENHRY; CDR2 reads SYGVKD. V lost 3 bases and J lost 2, with 13 bases in between. CDR3 bases: TGTGCCATCAGTGAAAAGGACAGTCGGCAAGAGACCCAGTACTTC. Translating gives CAISEKDSRQETQYF.

The gene calls are TRBV2 and TRBJ2-7; 11 nucleotides match TRBD1. J gave up 2 bases and V 6 bases, and 9 bases lay outside the gene matches. CDR3 length equals 16 residues. Germline CDR1 reads SNHLY; CDR2 reads FYNNEI. The CDR3 sequence: CASSRTGGDAAYEQYF. The CDR3 DNA sequence: TGTGCCAGCAGCCGGACAGGGGGCGACGCCGCCTACGAGCAGTACTTC.

The genes are TRBV6-1 and TRBJ1-1; TRBD1 aligns across 11 bases. Germline trimming cut 6 bases from V and 1 base from J; bases unmatched to any gene: 19. The CDR3 contains 20 residues. Germline-derived CDR1 and CDR2 are MNHNS and SASEGT. CDR3 coding DNA: TGTGCCAGCAGCCTCCAAGGACAGGGGGCGCACGGTTGGGGGAACACTGAAGCTTTCTTT. Residues: CASSLQGQGAHGWGNTEAFF.

The chain carries TRBV10-3 and TRBJ2-7; 11 nucleotides match TRBD2. The CDR3 consists of 16 residues. Germline assignment: CDR1 ENHRY and CDR2 SYGVKD. Trimming cost V 5 bases and J 2 bases; bases outside gene matches: 8. This chain's CDR3 is CAISHRTSGSPYEQYF. The CDR3 nucleotides are TGTGCCATCAGTCATCGAACTAGCGGGAGTCCCTACGAGCAGTACTTC.

The chain carries TRBV12-3 or TRBV12-4 and TRBJ1-3; D remains unclear. CDR3 size: 13 residues. With 9 bases removed from V and 8 bases from J, the gap between germline ends came to 17 bases. This CDR3 reads CARPSPGSDTIYF. CDR3 DNA: TGTGCCAGACCGTCCCCGGGCTCAGACACCATATATTTT.

V gene TRBV20-1 combines with J gene TRBJ2-5, with TRBD1 matching 7 bases. J was trimmed by 0 bases and V by 6 bases; bases with no gene match: 10. The CDR3 sequence is 15 residues long. The germline V gene has CDR1 DFQATT and CDR2 SNEGSKA (reference sequence). CDR3 region: CSARTSQGNQETQYF. The CDR3 region has the DNA TGCAGTGCCCGAACCTCACAGGGGAACCAAGAGACCCAGTACTTC.

The table lists this clonotype with a count of one. The chain couples TRBV29-1 to TRBJ2-1; D gene unclear. V was cut by 4 bases and J by 0 bases, with 13 bases left in between. From germline, CDR1 is SQVTM and CDR2 ANQGSEA. The CDR3 contains 15 residues. This chain's CDR3 is CSVAALSSSYNEQFF. DNA for the CDR3: TGCAGCGTTGCCGCACTTAGCAGCTCCTACAATGAGCAGTTCTTC.

The chain couples TRBV21-1 to TRBJ2-1; the D call in the table, TRBD1, was not verified against the DNA. TRBV21-1 has pseudogene status. This CDR3 spans 11 amino acids. CDR3 region: CASSKVPGQFF. CDR3 DNA sequence: TGTGCCAGCAGCAAAGTACCGGGGCAGTTCTTC.

This clonotype was detected a few times. The chain recombines TRBV20-1 with TRBJ1-3, with D unclear. The germline CDR1 and CDR2 sequences are DFQATT and SNEGSKA (reference sequence). V was clipped by 1 base and J by 9 bases, with 13 bases between them. The length of the CDR3 is 13 residues. Written as DNA, the CDR3 is TGCAGTGCTAGAGTTCCCCCCCTTGCCACCATATATTTT. Its protein is CSARVPPLATIYF.

The table lists this clonotype with a few counts. DNA of the CDR3: TGCAGCGGGATGAACACTGAAGCTTTCTTT. Translated: CSGMNTEAFF. This sequence joins TRBV29-1 and TRBJ1-1; no reliable D call. This CDR3 spans 10 amino acids. The germline V gene encodes CDR1 SQVTM and CDR2 ANQGSEA. V was pared by 7 bases and J by 0 bases, with 3 bases between.